Shown below are 15 T cell receptor beta chains from a single sample sequenced in a study of T cells in women clearing cervical HPV infection. Generated by immunoSEQ multiplex PCR, the TCRdb table keeps only in-frame clones and is missing some. The table counts approximately 35,000 clones; about 1.6% lies in the top ten. The source material was blood buffy coat. These receptors all stem from a woman aged 18 to 75 with a cervical HPV16 infection that either progressed to CIN3+ or cleared (not recorded which).

With regard to this clone: The read ends 3 residues early relative to the CDR3; the germline J gene fills the gap. The chain uses TRBV20-1 and TRBJ2-7; 7 nucleotides match TRBD2. Germline lookup yields CDR1 DFQATT and CDR2 SNEGSKA (reference sequence). The CDR3 spans 13 residues. J gave up 3 bases and V 6 bases, and 8 bases lay outside the gene matches. CDR3 sequence reads: CSARGDGGYEQYF. The CDR3 DNA, read in part, is TGCAGTGCCCGGGGGGACGGAGGCTACGAG.

With regard to this clone: A junction end diverges from the germline sequence, so it may reflect a read error. The missing CDR3 end, 3 residues past where the read stops, is filled in from the germline J gene. The sample contains more than one DNA sequence encoding this CDR3. This chain uses TRBV19 with TRBJ1-3; 9 nucleotides agree with TRBD1. The CDR3 spans 14 residues. Germline V gene sequence: CDR1 LNHDA, CDR2 SQIVND (reference sequence). The sequenced part of the CDR3 DNA is TGTGCCAGTACCAAGACAGGGGGTGGAAACACT. Residues: CASTKTGGGNT. The whole CDR3 reads CASTKTGGGNTIYF.

Comment on this clone: The missing CDR3 end, 3 residues past where the read stops, is filled in from the germline J gene. V gene TRBV19 combines with J gene TRBJ2-3; D may be TRBD1 (7 bases). Germline loops: CDR1 LNHDA, CDR2 SQIVND (reference sequence). The CDR3 has 14 residues. CDR3 residues: CASSSGGSNQPQYF. The DNA read from the CDR3 is TGTGCCAGTAGTTCAGGGGGGAGCAATCAGCCG.

Points on this clone: The observed sequence ends 3 residues before the CDR3 terminus, with the missing tail filled in from the germline J gene. V gene TRBV24-1 combines with J gene TRBJ1-2; D remains ambiguous. Germline lookup yields CDR1 KGHDR and CDR2 SFDVKD. The ends were cut back, 4 bases at V and 4 bases at J, with 12 bases in the middle. The CDR3 spans 14 residues. The CDR3: CATSDGYRGYGYTF. CDR3 DNA (partial): TGTGCCACCAGTGACGGGTATCGCGGCTATGGC.

About this clone itself: With the read ending 3 residues before the CDR3 end, the germline J gene is used to fill in that end. The chain combines TRBV11-2 with TRBJ2-5; 7 nucleotides align to TRBD1. The CDR3 extends over 13 amino acids. The V and J ends lost 5 bases and 2 bases, in that order; junction bases with no gene match: 2. Germline V lookup: CDR1 SGHAT, CDR2 FQNNGV. CDR3 protein: CASSGTEQETQYF. The sequenced CDR3 bases are TGTGCCAGCAGCGGGACAGAACAAGAGACC.

The sequenced CDR3 bases are TGTGCCTGGAGTCCGGACAGGGGAGATACG. Translating gives CAWSPDRGDT. The full CDR3 is CAWSPDRGDTQYF. The rearrangement joins TRBV30 to TRBJ2-3; TRBD1 aligns across 9 bases. Read data end 3 residues before the CDR3 end; the end is taken from the germline J gene. The CDR3 has 13 amino acids. V lost 2 bases and J lost 5; bases outside the gene matches: 2. The germline V gene has CDR1 GTSNPN and CDR2 SVGIG (reference sequence). Full variable domain (rest looked up from reference TRBV30 and TRBJ2-3): SQTIHQWPATLVQPVGSPLSLECTVEGTSNPNLYWYRQAAGRGLQLLFYSVGIGQISSEVPQNLSASRPQDRQFILSSKKLLLSDSGFYLCAWSPDRGDTQYFGPGTRLTVL.

To note about this clone: The read terminates 3 residues ahead of where the CDR3 ends, so the germline J gene completes it. The V and J genes are TRBV20-1 and TRBJ2-7; 8 nucleotides line up with TRBD1. CDR1 is DFQATT, CDR2 SNEGSKA, per germline (reference sequence). J gave up 5 bases and V 5 bases, and 8 bases lay outside the gene matches. The CDR3 is 13 amino acids. CDR3 DNA, as far as it was read: TGCAGTGCTCCTCGGACAGGGTTTGACGAG. Its protein is CSAPRTGFDE. The full CDR3 reads CSAPRTGFDEQYF.

As for this clone: The CDR3 end is not reached by the read, which stops 3 residues before it; the germline J gene fills it in. The chain links TRBV18 to TRBJ2-2, with TRBD1 as a possible D gene (6 bases). There are 13 residues in the CDR3. The germline V gene has CDR1 KGHSH and CDR2 LQKENI. CDR3: CASSGDTNSPLFF. The part of the CDR3 DNA that was read is TGTGCCAGCTCAGGGGACACAAATTCACCG. The complete variable domain, with remaining parts taken from reference TRBV18 and TRBJ2-2, reads NAGVMQNPRHLVRRRGQEARLRCSPMKGHSHVYWYRQLPEEGLKFMVYLQKENIIDESGMPKERFSAEFPKEGPSILRIQQVVRGDSAAYFCASSGDTNSPLFFGEGSRLTVL.

As for this clone: The CDR3 extends 3 residues past the end of the read, so its final part is completed from the germline J gene. The V call is TRBV6-2 or TRBV6-3, the J call TRBJ1-2; tentatively, D is TRBD1 (5 bases). The CDR3 consists of 15 residues. Germline V gene lookup returns CDR1 MNHEY and CDR2 SVGEGT. The CDR3 DNA, read in part, is TGTGCCAGCAGTCCGGGACTAGGGATCTCCTACGAC. This translates into CASSPGLGISYD. The entire CDR3 is CASSPGLGISYDYTF.

To note about this clone: Sequencing ends 3 residues short of the CDR3 end; the germline J gene provides the rest. The chain recombines TRBV5-4 with TRBJ2-4, with D possibly being TRBD1 (6 bases). CDR1 is SGHNT, CDR2 YYREEE, per germline (reference sequence). The CDR3 is 13 residues long. V was cut by 4 bases and J by 4 bases, with 9 bases left in between. CDR3 sequence reads: CASSIDRKNIQYF. CDR3 bases read: TGTGCCAGCAGCATTGACAGGAAAAACATT.

Of note for this clone: The read finishes 3 residues shy of the CDR3 end, and the germline J gene is used to complete it. The rearrangement joins TRBV5-1 to TRBJ2-3; TRBD2 aligns across 9 bases. The CDR3 contains 15 residues. Germline V gene lookup returns CDR1 SGHRS and CDR2 YFSETQ. Trimming removed 4 bases from V and 4 bases from J; junction bases left unmatched: 7. The sequenced part of the CDR3 DNA is TGCGCCAGCAGCCCCGGGACTAGCCTGGCAGATACG. Protein product: CASSPGTSLADT. The full CDR3 protein is CASSPGTSLADTQYF.

Turning to this clone: With the read ending 3 residues before the CDR3 end, the germline J gene is used to fill in that end. V gene TRBV19 combines with J gene TRBJ2-3; a weak D match, TRBD1 (5 bases). This CDR3 region has 15 residues. The germline V and J ends were trimmed by 7 bases and 4 bases, with 18 bases remaining between them. CDR1 and CDR2 from the germline V gene are LNHDA and SQIVND (reference sequence). The CDR3 protein is CASTILGVPADTQYF. CDR3 DNA, as far as it was read: TGTGCCAGTACCATATTAGGGGTGCCGGCAGATACG. The whole variable domain, remainder taken from reference TRBV19 and TRBJ2-3, is DGGITQSPKYLFRKEGQNVTLSCEQNLNHDAMYWYRQDPGQGLRLIYYSQIVNDFQKGDIAEGYSVSREKKESFPLTVTSAQKNPTAFYLCASTILGVPADTQYFGPGTRLTVL.

Regarding this clone: The CDR3 end lies 3 residues beyond the end of the read and is filled in from the germline J gene. The chain combines TRBV20-1 with TRBJ1-3; D not resolved. Germline V gene sequence: CDR1 DFQATT, CDR2 SNEGSKA (reference sequence). V was pared by 3 bases and J by 2 bases, with 5 bases between. The CDR3 covers 12 residues. The sequenced part of the CDR3 DNA is TGCAGTGCTAGGGCACCTGGAAACACC. It codes for CSARAPGNT. In full, the CDR3 is CSARAPGNTIYF.

Regarding this clone: The read terminates 3 residues before the CDR3 end, so the remaining end is supplied by the germline J gene. The chain links TRBV20-1 to TRBJ2-2; 12 bases map to TRBD2. With 0 bases clipped from V and 7 bases from J, the junction kept 18 bases outside the gene matches. This CDR3 comprises 20 residues. CDR1 is DFQATT and CDR2 is SNEGSKA in the germline V gene (reference sequence). CDR3 DNA (partial): TGCAGTGCTAGAGACGAGCCCCCTAGCGGGAGGGCCAAAATTAACGGGGAG. Protein product: CSARDEPPSGRAKINGE. The whole CDR3 protein reads CSARDEPPSGRAKINGELFF.

Points on this clone: Sequencing ends 3 residues short of the CDR3 end; the germline J gene provides the rest. The rearrangement joins TRBV7-2 to TRBJ2-7; D might be TRBD1 (6 bases). The CDR3 runs 13 residues. Between the trimmed V and J ends, which lost 5 bases and 4 bases, there was a span of 12 bases. The germline CDR1 and CDR2 sequences are SGHTA and FQGNSA. The sequenced part of the CDR3 DNA is TGTGCCAGCAGCGGTGGGACACTATACGAG. Amino acids: CASSGGTLYE. The complete CDR3 protein is CASSGGTLYEQYF.